The T cell receptor (beta chain) under discussion was sequenced for a study of blood T cell repertoires in COVID-19. A few counts support this clone. The CDR3 spans 13 residues. Trimming left V 8 bases short and J 4 bases short, with 14 bases between. Germline V CDR1 and CDR2: MNHNY, SVGAGI (reference sequence). Study processing details: Amplification of reference gene primers provided the estimated nucleated cell counts. Sequenced by immunoSEQ multiplex PCR; TCRdb stores in-frame clones only, minus some. The V and J calls and clone size come from that table; D and trimming were worked out from the DNA. The table records 120,000 to 150,000 clones, under 85% of them present only once.

The source of this sequence is a man in his forties or fifties with active or convalescent COVID-19. The sample consisted of peripheral blood. The chain employs TRBV6-6 and TRBJ1-2, with D unclear. In DNA, the CDR3 is TGTGCCAGCGATCGGGTTAACGGCTATGGCTACACCTTC. Amino acid sequence: CASDRVNGYGYTF.